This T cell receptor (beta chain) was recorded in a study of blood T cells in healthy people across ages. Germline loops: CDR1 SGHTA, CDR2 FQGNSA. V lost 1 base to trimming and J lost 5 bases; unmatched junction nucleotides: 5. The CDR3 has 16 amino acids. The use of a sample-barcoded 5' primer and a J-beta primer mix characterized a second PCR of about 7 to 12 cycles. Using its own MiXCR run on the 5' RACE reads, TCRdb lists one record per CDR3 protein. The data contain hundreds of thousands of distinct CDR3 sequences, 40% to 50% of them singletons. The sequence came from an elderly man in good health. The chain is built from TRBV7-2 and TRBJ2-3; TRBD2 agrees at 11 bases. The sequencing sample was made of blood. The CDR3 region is CASSLVSSGGVDTQYF. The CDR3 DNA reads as TGTGCCAGCAGCTTAGTTAGTAGCGGGGGGGTAGATACGCAGTATTTT.